The clone carrying this T cell receptor beta chain was seen ten or more times. Its specificity is not known. The sample comes from a study of T cells after yellow fever vaccination. Study in general: Low-cell-number fractions underwent preparation using SMART-Seq v4 Ultra Low Input. Regarding the study as a whole: Contamination of FACS-sorted repertoires by abundant clonotypes from the bulk population could occur. A secondary response was less intense yet reached its peak sooner, at day 5 versus 15.

TCR cDNA was made by 5'RACE template switching, adding a universal primer site and UMIs. TCRdb independently ran MiXCR on the 5' RACE reads; one entry per CDR3 protein. The data contain roughly 330,000 distinct CDR3 sequences, roughly 4% of them seen just once; the ten biggest clones take up 24%. This receptor was identified in a young man who received the YFV17D yellow fever vaccine. This sample comprised PBMCs, obtained 5 days after the yellow fever booster vaccination.

This CDR3 is CASSQEGQGGSYEQYF. CDR3 DNA sequence: TGTGCCAGCAGCCAAGAAGGGCAGGGGGGCTCCTACGAGCAGTACTTC. V gene TRBV3-1 combines with J gene TRBJ2-7, with D possibly TRBD1 on 7 matching bases. The V gene's germline CDR1 is LGHDT and CDR2 YNNKEL (reference sequence). Trimming shortened V by 0 bases and J by 0 bases, and 12 bases separated the two germline ends. This CDR3 has 16 residues.